This T cell receptor beta chain was recorded in a study of blood T cell repertoires in COVID-19. In the study's own analysis: Estimated nucleated cell counts came from reference gene primer amplification. The assay was immunoSEQ multiplex PCR, and TCRdb's table has in-frame clones only and misses some. The D gene and trimming were derived from the DNA, and the V and J assignments and clone size from that table. The sample lists about 73,000 clones, around four fifths occurring once. Trimming shortened V by 3 bases and J by 2 bases, and 8 bases separated the two germline ends. The CDR3 covers 15 residues. The V gene's germline CDR1 is KGHSH and CDR2 LQKENI.

This sequence joins TRBV18 and TRBJ2-6, with D unclear. The sequencing input was peripheral blood. This TCR derives from a man aged 50-59 years with active COVID-19. The CDR3 DNA follows: TGTGCCAGCTCACCTGGAGAGACTGGGGCCAACGTCCTGACTTTC. It codes for CASSPGETGANVLTF. Complete variable domain (other parts from reference TRBV18 and TRBJ2-6): NAGVMQNPRHLVRRRGQEARLRCSPMKGHSHVYWYRQLPEEGLKFMVYLQKENIIDESGMPKERFSAEFPKEGPSILRIQQVVRGDSAAYFCASSPGETGANVLTFGAGSRLTVL.